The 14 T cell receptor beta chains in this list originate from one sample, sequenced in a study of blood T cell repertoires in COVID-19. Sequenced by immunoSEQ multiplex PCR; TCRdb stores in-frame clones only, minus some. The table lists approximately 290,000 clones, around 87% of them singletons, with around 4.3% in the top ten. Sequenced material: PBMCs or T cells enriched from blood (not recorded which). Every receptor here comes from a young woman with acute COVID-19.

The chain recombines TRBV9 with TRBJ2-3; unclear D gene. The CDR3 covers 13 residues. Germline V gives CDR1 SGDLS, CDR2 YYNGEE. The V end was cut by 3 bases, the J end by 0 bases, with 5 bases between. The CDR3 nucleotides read TGTGCCAGCAGCGAGCTAAGCACAGATACGCAGTATTTT. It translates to CASSELSTDTQYF.

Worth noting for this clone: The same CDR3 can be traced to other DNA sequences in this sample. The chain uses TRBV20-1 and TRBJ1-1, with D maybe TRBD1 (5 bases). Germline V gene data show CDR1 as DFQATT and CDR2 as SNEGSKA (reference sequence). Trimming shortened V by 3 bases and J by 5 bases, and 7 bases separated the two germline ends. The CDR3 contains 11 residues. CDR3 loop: CSASRGTEAFF. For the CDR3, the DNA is TGCAGTGCTAGCCGGGGGACTGAAGCTTTCTTT.

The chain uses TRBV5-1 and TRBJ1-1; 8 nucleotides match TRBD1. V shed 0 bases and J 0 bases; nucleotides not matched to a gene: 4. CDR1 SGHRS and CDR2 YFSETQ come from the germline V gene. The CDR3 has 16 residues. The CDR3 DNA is TGCGCCAGCAGCTTGGGAACAGGGGGTTTGAACACTGAAGCTTTCTTT. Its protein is CASSLGTGGLNTEAFF.

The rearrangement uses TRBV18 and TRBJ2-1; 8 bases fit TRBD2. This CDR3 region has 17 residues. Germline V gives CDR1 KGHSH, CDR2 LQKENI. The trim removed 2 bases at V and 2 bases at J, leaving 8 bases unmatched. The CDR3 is CASSPGQGGRPYNEQFF. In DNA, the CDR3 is TGTGCCAGCTCACCAGGTCAGGGCGGGAGGCCCTACAATGAGCAGTTCTTC. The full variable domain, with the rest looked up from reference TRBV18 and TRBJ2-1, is NAGVMQNPRHLVRRRGQEARLRCSPMKGHSHVYWYRQLPEEGLKFMVYLQKENIIDESGMPKERFSAEFPKEGPSILRIQQVVRGDSAAYFCASSPGQGGRPYNEQFFGPGTRLTVL.

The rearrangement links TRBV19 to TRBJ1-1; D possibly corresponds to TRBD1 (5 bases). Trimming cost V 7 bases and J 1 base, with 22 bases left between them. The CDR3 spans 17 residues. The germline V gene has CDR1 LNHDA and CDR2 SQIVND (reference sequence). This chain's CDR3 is CASTRAGGTFGNTEAFF. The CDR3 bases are TGTGCCAGTACCCGGGCGGGGGGGACCTTTGGGAACACTGAAGCTTTCTTT.

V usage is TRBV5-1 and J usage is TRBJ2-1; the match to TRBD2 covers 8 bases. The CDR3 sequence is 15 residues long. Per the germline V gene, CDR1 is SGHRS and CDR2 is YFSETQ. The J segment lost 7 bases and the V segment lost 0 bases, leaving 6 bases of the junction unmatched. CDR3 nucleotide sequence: TGCGCCAGCAGCTTGGCTTCGGGACTAGAGAATGAGCAGTTCTTC. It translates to CASSLASGLENEQFF.

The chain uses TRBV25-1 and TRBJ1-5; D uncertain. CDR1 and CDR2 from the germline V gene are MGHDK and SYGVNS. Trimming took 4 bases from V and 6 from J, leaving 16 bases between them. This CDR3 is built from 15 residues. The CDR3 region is CASSASASGSQPQHF. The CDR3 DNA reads TGTGCCAGCAGTGCCTCCGCGTCCGGGAGTCAGCCCCAGCATTTT.

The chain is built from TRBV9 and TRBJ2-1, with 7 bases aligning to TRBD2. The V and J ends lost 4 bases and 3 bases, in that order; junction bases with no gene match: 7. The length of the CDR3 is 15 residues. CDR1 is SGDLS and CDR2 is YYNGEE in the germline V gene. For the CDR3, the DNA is TGTGCCAGCAGCCCTTCTGGGGGGGACTACAATGAGCAGTTCTTC. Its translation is CASSPSGGDYNEQFF.

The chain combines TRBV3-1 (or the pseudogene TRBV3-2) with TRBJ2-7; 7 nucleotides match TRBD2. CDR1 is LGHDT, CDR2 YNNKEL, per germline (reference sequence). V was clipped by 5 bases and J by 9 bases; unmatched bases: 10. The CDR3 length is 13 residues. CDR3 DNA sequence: TGTGCCAGCAGCACCGGGACTACCGCTGGGCAGTACTTC. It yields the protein CASSTGTTAGQYF.

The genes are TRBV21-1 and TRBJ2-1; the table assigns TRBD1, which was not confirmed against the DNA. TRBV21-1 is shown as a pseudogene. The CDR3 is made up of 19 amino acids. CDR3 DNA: TGTGCCAGCAAGAGACCGGGGACAGGGCCCCCTTCGACCTACAATGAGCAGTTCTTC. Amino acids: CASKRPGTGPPSTYNEQFF.

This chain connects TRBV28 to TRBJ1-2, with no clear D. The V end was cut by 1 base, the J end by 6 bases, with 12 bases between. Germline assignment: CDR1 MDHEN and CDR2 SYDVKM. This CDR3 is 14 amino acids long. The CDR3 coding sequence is TGTGCCAGCAGTTTATACCGGGGATTCAATGGCTACACCTTC. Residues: CASSLYRGFNGYTF.

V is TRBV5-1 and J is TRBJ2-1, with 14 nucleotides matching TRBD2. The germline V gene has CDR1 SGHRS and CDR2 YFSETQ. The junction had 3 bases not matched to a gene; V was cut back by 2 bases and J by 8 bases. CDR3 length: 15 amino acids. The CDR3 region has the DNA TGCGCCAGCAGCTTACGACTAGCGGGAGGGTATGAGCAGTTCTTC. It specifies CASSLRLAGGYEQFF.

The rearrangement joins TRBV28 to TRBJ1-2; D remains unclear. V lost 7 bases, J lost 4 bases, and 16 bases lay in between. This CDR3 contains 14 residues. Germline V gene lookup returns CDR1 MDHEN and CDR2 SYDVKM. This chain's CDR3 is CASTPSEAAYGYTF. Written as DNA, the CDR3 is TGTGCCAGCACCCCCTCCGAGGCGGCCTATGGCTACACCTTC.

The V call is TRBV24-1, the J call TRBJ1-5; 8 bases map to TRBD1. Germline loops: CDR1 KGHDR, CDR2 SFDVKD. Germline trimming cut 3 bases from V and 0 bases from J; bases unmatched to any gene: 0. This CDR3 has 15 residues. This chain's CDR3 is CATSDTGGSNQPQHF. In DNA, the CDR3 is TGTGCCACCAGTGATACAGGGGGTAGCAATCAGCCCCAGCATTTT.